Each of the 19 T cell receptor beta chains below was sequenced from the same sample in a study of T cells expressing NK-cell markers. TCRdb reprocessed the 5' RACE reads and keeps a single row for each CDR3 protein, giving no DNA. The specimen's table records about 150,000 distinct CDR3 sequences. The source material was blood T cells: a sorted CD56 or NKG2C T cell subset, CD4+ or CD8+ T cells, or bulk PBMC T cells (not recorded which). These receptors originate from a woman between 45 and 60 years old in good health.

V gene TRBV4-2 combines with J gene TRBJ2-1; TCRdb's assignment of TRBD2 cannot be checked, as there is no DNA. The germline V gene has CDR1 LGHNA and CDR2 YNFKEQ. This CDR3 spans 15 amino acids. The CDR3 loop reads CASSPITGGPDEQFF.

This chain links TRBV23-1 with TRBJ2-5; the TCRdb D gene call, TRBD1, has no DNA to confirm it. Being an ORF, TRBV23-1 has a function that is uncertain. The CDR3 extends over 18 amino acids. The CDR3 protein is CASSRRGRQDREQETQYF.

J is TRBJ2-1 and V is TRBV14; no DNA is available, so the TRBD2 call from TCRdb remains unchecked. The CDR3 has 17 residues. Germline V gene sequence: CDR1 SGHDN, CDR2 FVKESK. This CDR3 reads CASSQVLSGPSLGEQFF.

The CDR3 protein is CASSQEGGGYEQFF. The V call is TRBV4-1, the J call TRBJ2-1; TCRdb gives TRBD1 as the D gene, but with no DNA this cannot be confirmed. Germline loops: CDR1 MGHRA, CDR2 YSYEKL. The CDR3 runs 14 residues.

The chain is built from TRBV11-2 and TRBJ1-2; TCRdb outputs TRBD1, but without DNA this stays unchecked. The CDR3 runs 13 residues. From germline, CDR1 is SGHAT and CDR2 FQNNGV. The CDR3 here is CASTPGGDYGYTF.

This chain connects TRBV6-4 to TRBJ2-3; checking the TCRdb D call of TRBD1 is not possible without DNA. The germline V gene encodes CDR1 MRHNA and CDR2 SNTAGT. The CDR3 has 16 residues. The CDR3 protein is CASSAGGRGSTDTQYF.

The rearrangement links TRBV6-5 to TRBJ1-5; TCRdb lists TRBD1, though no DNA is available to test this call. Germline V gives CDR1 MNHEY, CDR2 SVGAGI. There are 14 residues in the CDR3. CDR3 region: CASRGGHSNQPQHF.

The chain uses TRBV6-2 or TRBV6-3 and TRBJ2-1; the D gene TCRdb calls, TRBD1, cannot be checked with no DNA. The CDR3 spans 15 residues. Per the germline V gene, CDR1 is MNHEY and CDR2 is SVGEGT. CDR3 region: CASSEAPLLYNEQFF.

The rearrangement links TRBV12-3 or TRBV12-4 to TRBJ2-7. CDR3 length: 13 amino acids. This CDR3 reads CASSFAARRDPYF.

The chain links TRBV4-1 to TRBJ1-1; TCRdb's D call of TRBD1 is untestable without DNA. The CDR3 runs 15 residues. Germline V gives CDR1 MGHRA, CDR2 YSYEKL. The CDR3 region is CASSQLRGGNTEAFF.

This chain links TRBV11-3 with TRBJ2-5; TCRdb names TRBD1, which stays unverified in the absence of DNA. Germline V gene data show CDR1 as SGHNT and CDR2 as YENEEA. This CDR3 spans 14 amino acids. The chain's CDR3 is CASSLRGRQETQYF.

The genes are TRBV15 and TRBJ2-2. This CDR3 spans 15 amino acids. Germline assignment: CDR1 LNHNV and CDR2 YYDKDF (reference sequence). CDR3 amino acids: CATSREARQPGELFF. The full variable domain, with the rest looked up from reference TRBV15 and TRBJ2-2, is DAMVIQNPRYQVTQFGKPVTLSCSQTLNHNVMYWYQQKSSQAPKLLFHYYDKDFNNEADTPDNFQSRRPNTSFCFLDIRSPGLGDTAMYLCATSREARQPGELFFGEGSRLTVL.

The V and J genes are TRBV7-9 and TRBJ2-1; as DNA is missing, the TRBD1 call by TCRdb cannot be tested. Per the germline V gene, CDR1 is SEHNR and CDR2 is FQNEAQ (reference sequence). The CDR3 loop spans 15 amino acids. The CDR3 is CVVATLWGEDNEQFF.

The rearrangement joins TRBV2 to TRBJ2-3; TCRdb reports TRBD2, a call that lacks DNA to check it against. From germline, CDR1 is SNHLY and CDR2 FYNNEI. CDR3 length equals 15 residues. The CDR3: CASTPGDSITDTQYF.

V and J are TRBV7-9 and TRBJ1-5. The CDR3 spans 14 residues. CDR1 is SEHNR, CDR2 FQNEAQ, per germline (reference sequence). The CDR3 here is CASSQWESNQPQHF.

This chain uses TRBV12-3 or TRBV12-4 with TRBJ2-5; TCRdb indicates TRBD1, and absent DNA this call remains unverified. CDR3 length: 14 residues. The CDR3: CASSLRDIPETQYF.

The chain is built from TRBV7-9 and TRBJ2-1. Germline values: CDR1 SEHNR, CDR2 FQNEAQ (reference sequence). The CDR3 is 14 amino acids. CDR3 in amino acids: CASSLRARHNEQFF.

V usage is TRBV6-5 and J usage is TRBJ2-1; TCRdb's D call, TRBD2, is unchecked because there is no DNA. CDR3 length: 16 amino acids. Germline CDR1 reads MNHEY; CDR2 reads SVGAGI. CDR3 sequence: CASSYSPGGRTNEQFF.

The chain employs TRBV12-3 or TRBV12-4 and TRBJ2-5; TCRdb calls TRBD2, which cannot be checked without DNA. The CDR3 spans 13 residues. CDR3 in amino acids: CASSLGLYGTQYF.